The rows below give T cell receptor beta chains drawn from one sample of a study of shared clonotypes between healthy human individuals. Repertoires were generated with immunoSEQ multiplex PCR, while TCRdb's copy carries only in-frame clones and drops some. Counted here are 2,100,000 or so clones, almost 96% occurring once; the ten biggest clones make up more than 0.1%. The sample comprised naive CD4+ T cells sorted from blood. The receptors were gathered from a young man in good health. Each CDR3 is given with its conserved first and last residue. The D gene is left open where the match is weak. Not every row has a clone size; where given, it reads once, few, many or a size class.

abundance	d_gene	v_gene	j_gene	CDR3nt	CDR3aa
.	TRBD1	TRBV12-5	TRBJ1-3	TGTGCTAGTGGTTTGCCCCTAGACAGGGGGCCTGGAAACACCATATATTTT	CASGLPLDRGPGNTIYF
.	.	TRBV19	TRBJ1-2	TGTGCCACCACCCCAGGGCCGCTTATCTTAAATGGCTACACCTTC	CATTPGPLILNGYTF
once	TRBD2	TRBV30	TRBJ2-2	TGTGCCTGGAATAGGGAGGGCGGGGAGCTGTTTTTT	CAWNREGGELFF
.	.	TRBV18	TRBJ2-2	TGTGCCAGCTCCCAGCCCGCAAACACCGGGGAGCTGTTTTTT	CASSQPANTGELFF
.	.	TRBV30	TRBJ1-1	TGTGCCTGGAGTGTACACAGGGTCAGCACTGAAGCTTTCTTT	CAWSVHRVSTEAFF
.	TRBD1	TRBV14	TRBJ2-7	TGTGCCAGCAGCCCTTCCGGGACAGGAAACTACGAGCAGTACTTC	CASSPSGTGNYEQYF
.	TRBD1	TRBV9	TRBJ2-2	TGTGCCAGCAGCGTCGCCTGGACAGGGGGCCGGACCGGGGAGCTGTTTTTT	CASSVAWTGGRTGELFF
.	TRBD2	TRBV11-2	TRBJ2-2	TGTGCCAGCAGCTTAGGACGGGAGGCTAGCGGGGAGCTGTTTTTT	CASSLGREASGELFF
.	TRBD2	TRBV29-1	TRBJ2-1	TGCAGCGTTGAAGGCGGTGCGGGAGGGCGGTACAATGAGCAGTTCTTC	CSVEGGAGGRYNEQFF
.	.	TRBV5-1	TRBJ1-4	TGCGCCAGCAGCCCAGGGGCGGGTAATGAAAAACTGTTTTTT	CASSPGAGNEKLFF
.	TRBD1	TRBV29-1	TRBJ2-5	TGCAGCGTTAGGCGGCCAGGGGGCCAAGAGACCCAGTACTTC	CSVRRPGGQETQYF
.	.	TRBV5-6	TRBJ2-7	TGTGCCAGCAGCTTGGCAAGCTCCTACGAGCAGTACTTC	CASSLASSYEQYF
once	.	TRBV5-1	TRBJ2-2	TGCGCCAGCAGCGTGGGCCCCGACACCGGGGAGCTGTTTTTT	CASSVGPDTGELFF
.	.	TRBV4-2	TRBJ1-5	TGTGCCAGCAGCCAAGAGGGAGGGGGTCCCAATCAGCCCCAGCATTTT	CASSQEGGGPNQPQHF
.	.	TRBV18	TRBJ2-1	TGTGCCAGCTCACCTCAACTAGAGAATGAGCAGTTCTTC	CASSPQLENEQFF
.	TRBD2	TRBV5-6	TRBJ2-2	TGTGCCAGCAGCTTGGAACTAGCGGGGAAGACCGGGGAGCTGTTTTTT	CASSLELAGKTGELFF
.	TRBD2	TRBV2	TRBJ2-7	TGTGCCACCCAGCGGGAGGGTAACTACGAGCAGTACTTC	CATQREGNYEQYF
.	.	TRBV10-3	TRBJ2-3	TGTGCCATCTCCACGCGCGGGCGGGCCGGCACAGATACGCAGTATTTT	CAISTRGRAGTDTQYF
.	.	TRBV11-3	TRBJ2-1	TGTGCCAGCAGCTTAAGGACAACCGAGGGTAATGAGCAGTTCTTC	CASSLRTTEGNEQFF
once	.	TRBV2	TRBJ2-7	TGTGCCAGCAGTGATCCCAGAGGGGCCGGGGAGCAGTACTTC	CASSDPRGAGEQYF